This T cell receptor beta chain was recovered during a study of shared clonotypes between healthy human individuals. As for the study in general: Serving as donors were two women and a few men, whose ages spanned 18 to 49. Donors had three CD4 naive, three CD4 memory, two CD8 naive and one CD8 memory plate apiece.

Nashville, Tennessee was home to all donors, each a Caucasian adult. The method was immunoSEQ multiplex PCR; TCRdb's version includes in-frame clones alone and lacks a portion of them. The table lists about 2.3 million clones, just under 95% of them singletons. Germline-derived CDR1 and CDR2 are SGHAT and FQDESV (reference sequence). V gave up 5 bases and J gave up 3 bases, with 14 bases separating them. There are 14 residues in the CDR3. Sequencing input: naive CD4+ T cells from PBMCs. The subset was: CD45RA+ positively selected. The clonotype comes from a man younger than 30 in good health. Some clones in this sample may be carry-over from other donors' samples. V is TRBV11-1 and J is TRBJ2-7, with D unresolved. The CDR3 DNA reads as TGTGCCAGCAGCCGCCTGCCCAATGTCTACGAGCAGTACTTC. Encoded protein: CASSRLPNVYEQYF.